This TCR beta chain was identified in a study of cytomegalovirus exposure and HLA in healthy donors. Overall study context: A data release that came early held roughly 85 million unique TCRs from HLA-typed donors.

Each of the donors was a healthy bone marrow donor. General observations from the study: The study reported that TCR beta sequences accurately predicted HLA-A and HLA-B alleles in most subjects. 150 to 200 TCR beta chains were listed as cytomegalovirus-associated.

V was clipped by 5 bases and J by 4 bases; unmatched bases: 13. The CDR3 spans 17 residues. The germline V gene encodes CDR1 SGHTA and CDR2 FQGNSA. Turning to this clone: Its cognate antigen is unknown.

PCR primers comprised 60 Vbeta and 13 Jbeta primers. Profiling relied on immunoSEQ multiplex PCR, and the TCRdb table lists in-frame clones only, not all of them. In the table there are about 200,000 clones, approximately 86% of which are singletons. Sequenced: PBMCs. This TCR derives from a woman aged 30 to 39 in good health and CMV-seronegative. The V gene is TRBV7-2, the J gene TRBJ2-3; 9 nucleotides agree with TRBD2. The CDR3 spells CASSPPSAGGGPDTQYF. CDR3 in DNA: TGTGCCAGCAGCCCCCCCTCTGCGGGAGGGGGACCAGATACGCAGTATTTT.